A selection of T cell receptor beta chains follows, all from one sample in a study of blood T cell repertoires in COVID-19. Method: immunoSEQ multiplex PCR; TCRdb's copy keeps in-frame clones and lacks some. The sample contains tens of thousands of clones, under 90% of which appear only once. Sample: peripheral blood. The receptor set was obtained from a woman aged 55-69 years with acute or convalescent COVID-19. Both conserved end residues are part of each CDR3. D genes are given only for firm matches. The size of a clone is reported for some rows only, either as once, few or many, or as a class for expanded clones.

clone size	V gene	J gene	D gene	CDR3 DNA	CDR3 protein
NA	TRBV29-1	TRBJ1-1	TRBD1	TGCAGCGTGGACAGGGGAATGAACACTGAAGCTTTCTTT	CSVDRGMNTEAFF
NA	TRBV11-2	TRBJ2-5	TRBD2	TGTGCCAGCAGCCCCTCGACTAGCGGGAGGGCTCGGGAGACCCAGTACTTC	CASSPSTSGRARETQYF
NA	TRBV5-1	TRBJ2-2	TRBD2	TGCGCCAGCAGCGGAGCGGGGCTCACCGGGGAGCTGTTTTTT	CASSGAGLTGELFF
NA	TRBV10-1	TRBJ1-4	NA	TGCGCCAGCAGTGAGTTCCAGGGGAATGAAAAACTGTTTTTT	CASSEFQGNEKLFF
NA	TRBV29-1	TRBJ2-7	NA	TGCAGCGTTGAAGAGGGCCTGGGTGAGCAGTACTTC	CSVEEGLGEQYF
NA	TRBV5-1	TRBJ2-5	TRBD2	TGCGCCAGCAGCTCGAAGACTAGCGGGGAGACCCAGTACTTC	CASSSKTSGETQYF
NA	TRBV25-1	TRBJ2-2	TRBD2	TGTGCCAGCAGGACCTCCGGGACTACCTACACCGGGGAGCTGTTTTTT	CASRTSGTTYTGELFF
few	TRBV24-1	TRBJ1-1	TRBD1	TGTGCCACCAGGCAAGACAGGGGTGGTGAAGCTTTCTTT	CATRQDRGGEAFF
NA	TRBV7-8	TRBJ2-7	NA	TGTGCCAGCAGCTTAGCCGGGACTGCGCTGGGTGAGCAGTACTTC	CASSLAGTALGEQYF
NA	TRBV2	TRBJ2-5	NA	TGTGCCAGCGGAGTAACTATGGGTGAGACCCAGTACTTC	CASGVTMGETQYF
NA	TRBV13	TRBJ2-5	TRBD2	TGTGCCAGCAGCGGACGACTAGCGGGAGGGCCGGGGGAGACCCAGTACTTC	CASSGRLAGGPGETQYF
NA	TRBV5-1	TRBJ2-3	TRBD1	TGCGCCAGCAGTTCTGAGACAGGGGCAAGAGCAGATACGCAGTATTTT	CASSSETGARADTQYF
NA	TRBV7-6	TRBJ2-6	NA	TGTGCCAGCAGCTTAGAGAGCGTTGCCTCTGGGGCCAACGTCCTGACTTTC	CASSLESVASGANVLTF
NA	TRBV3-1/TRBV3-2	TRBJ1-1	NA	TGTGCCAGCAGCCAAGCAGTGAACACTGAAGCTTTCTTT	CASSQAVNTEAFF
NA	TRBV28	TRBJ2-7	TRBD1	TGTGCCAGCAGAAACACAGGGGCCTACGAGCAGTACTTC	CASRNTGAYEQYF
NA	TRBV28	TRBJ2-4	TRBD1	TGTGCCAGCAGTAAAGGACAGGGACTAGCCAAAAACATTCAGTACTTC	CASSKGQGLAKNIQYF
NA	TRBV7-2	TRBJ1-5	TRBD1	TGTGCCAGCAGCTTAGGGGACAGGCGGAATCAGCCCCAGCATTTT	CASSLGDRRNQPQHF
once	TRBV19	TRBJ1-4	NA	TGTGCCAGTACGGACGGGACTCAACTGTTTTTT	CASTDGTQLFF
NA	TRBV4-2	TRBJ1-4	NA	TGTGCCAGCAGCCAAGGAGCGGGTCTTAATGAAAAACTGTTTTTT	CASSQGAGLNEKLFF
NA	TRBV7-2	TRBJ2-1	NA	TGTGCCAGCAGCTTAGCTCGGCAGAGGAATGAGCAGTTCTTC	CASSLARQRNEQFF
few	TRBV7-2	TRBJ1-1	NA	TGTGCCAGCAGCTTAACTAGGGACACTGAAGCTTTCTTT	CASSLTRDTEAFF
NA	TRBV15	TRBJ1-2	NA	TGTGCCACCAGCAGAGATCGACGGCAGGGGAATCCATACCGGTACTTC	CATSRDRRQGNPYRYF
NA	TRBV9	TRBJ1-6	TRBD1	TGTGCCAGCAGCCCGGGACAGTATAATTCACCCCTCCACTTT	CASSPGQYNSPLHF
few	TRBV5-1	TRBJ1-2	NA	TGCGCCAGCAGCTTGGACAGGGCCGTTCAGGGCTACACCTTC	CASSLDRAVQGYTF
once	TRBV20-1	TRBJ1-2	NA	TGCAGTGCTAGTGACCTTAGCCCCGGGAGGGGCTACACCTTC	CSASDLSPGRGYTF
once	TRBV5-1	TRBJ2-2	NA	TGCGCCAGCAGCTTGGACTATTCTGGTAACACCGGGGAGCTGTTTTTT	CASSLDYSGNTGELFF
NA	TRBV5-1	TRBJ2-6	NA	TGCGCCAGCAGCTTGGCCGAGGGCACTGGGGCCAACGTCCTGACTTTC	CASSLAEGTGANVLTF
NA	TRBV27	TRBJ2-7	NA	TGTGCCAGCAGTTTATCGGCGGGGACCTACGAGCAGTACTTC	CASSLSAGTYEQYF
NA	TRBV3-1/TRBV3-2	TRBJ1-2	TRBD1	TGTGCCAGCAGCCAAGAGGTCACAGGGGGATGGGATGGCTACACCTTC	CASSQEVTGGWDGYTF
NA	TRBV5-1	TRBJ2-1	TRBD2	TGCGCCAGCAGCTTTAGCGGGAGCTTTTACAATGAGCAGTTCTTC	CASSFSGSFYNEQFF
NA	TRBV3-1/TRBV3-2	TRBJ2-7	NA	TGTGCCAGCAGCCTGATGGCGGGGCCCTCCTACGAGCAGTACTTC	CASSLMAGPSYEQYF
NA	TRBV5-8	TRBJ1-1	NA	TGTGCCAGCAGCTTGGCAGTCGTAACGAACACTGAAGCTTTCTTT	CASSLAVVTNTEAFF
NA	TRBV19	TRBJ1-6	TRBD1	TGTGCCAGTAGTATCGTCGACAGGGTCGGGTCACCCCTCCACTTT	CASSIVDRVGSPLHF
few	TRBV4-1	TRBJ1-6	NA	TGCGCCAGCAGCCAAGAATCGCAGGGTTGGTCACCCCTCCACTTT	CASSQESQGWSPLHF
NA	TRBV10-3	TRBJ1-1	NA	TGTGCCATCAGCCGAGGGAACACTGAAGCTTTCTTT	CAISRGNTEAFF
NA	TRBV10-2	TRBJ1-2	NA	TGCGCCAGCAGTGAGTCCAGGACCTGGCAAAGGGGAGGCTACACCTTC	CASSESRTWQRGGYTF
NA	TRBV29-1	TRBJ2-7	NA	TGCAGCGTTGTGGTGATCCGGGCATGGAGGGACGAGCAGTACTTC	CSVVVIRAWRDEQYF
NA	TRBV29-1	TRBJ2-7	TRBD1	TGCAGCGTTGCCCTGGGGACAGGGGCAGGGGAGCAGTACTTC	CSVALGTGAGEQYF
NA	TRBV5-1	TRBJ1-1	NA	TGCGCCAGCAGGTTGAGCGCTGAAGCTTTCTTT	CASRLSAEAFF
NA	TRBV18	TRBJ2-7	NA	TGTGCCAGCTCACCATCTAGGAATACAGGCGAGCAGTACTTC	CASSPSRNTGEQYF
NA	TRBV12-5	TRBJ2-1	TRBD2	TGTGCTAGTGGTTTGGTACGACTAGCGGGAGATGAGCAGTTCTTC	CASGLVRLAGDEQFF
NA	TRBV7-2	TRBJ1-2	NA	TGTGCCAGCAGCAAGGACAGTTCGTTCACTAACTATGGCTACACCTTC	CASSKDSSFTNYGYTF
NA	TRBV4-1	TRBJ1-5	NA	TGCGCCAGCAGCCTAGGGGGTAACAATCAGCCCCAGCATTTT	CASSLGGNNQPQHF
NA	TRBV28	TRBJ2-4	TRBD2	TGTGCCAGCAGTTCACCGGGGACTAGCGGGGGGGCCTCGGCCAAAAACATTCAGTACTTC	CASSSPGTSGGASAKNIQYF
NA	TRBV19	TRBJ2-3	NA	TGTGCCAGTAGTAACCAGCGCGGGGTAAGCACAGATACGCAGTATTTT	CASSNQRGVSTDTQYF
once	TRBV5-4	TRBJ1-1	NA	TGTGCCAGCAGCCTTAAATTTCTGAGTCAGAACTTCGGGTGGACTGAAGCTTTCTTT	CASSLKFLSQNFGWTEAFF
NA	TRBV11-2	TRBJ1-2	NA	TGTGCCAGCAGCTTAAACCCCAGGCAGGGTTTTGGCTACACCTTC	CASSLNPRQGFGYTF
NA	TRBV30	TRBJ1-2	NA	TGTGCCTGGAGTGACACAGGGAACTATGGCTACACCTTC	CAWSDTGNYGYTF
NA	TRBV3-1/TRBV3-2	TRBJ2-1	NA	TGTGCCAGCAGCCAGCGGGACAGACTTTACAATGAGCAGTTCTTC	CASSQRDRLYNEQFF
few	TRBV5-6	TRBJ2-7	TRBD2	TGTGCCAGCAACTGGGGACTAGCGGGCGACGAGCAGTACTTC	CASNWGLAGDEQYF
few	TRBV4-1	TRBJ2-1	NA	TGCGCCAGCAGCCAAGATTCGGGGATAACGAATGAGCAGTTCTTC	CASSQDSGITNEQFF
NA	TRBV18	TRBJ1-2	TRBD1	TGTGCCAGCTCAACGGACAGGGCCTTAGTTGGCTACACCTTC	CASSTDRALVGYTF
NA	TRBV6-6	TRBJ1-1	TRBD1	TGTGCCAGCACCCAGGGGGCGCGTACTGAAGCTTTCTTT	CASTQGARTEAFF
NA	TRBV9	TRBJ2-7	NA	TGTGCCAGCAGCGTGACCCCGGGGACCTACGAGCAGTACTTC	CASSVTPGTYEQYF
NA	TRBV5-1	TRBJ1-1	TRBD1	TGCGCCAGCAGCTTGTATACAGGGGGGTACACTGAAGCTTTCTTT	CASSLYTGGYTEAFF
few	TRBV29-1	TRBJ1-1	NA	TGCAGCGTCCACCCGGGGGACACTGAAGCTTTCTTT	CSVHPGDTEAFF
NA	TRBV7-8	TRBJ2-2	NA	TGTGCCAGCAGCTCGGACTATGCCGGGGAGCTGTTTTTT	CASSSDYAGELFF
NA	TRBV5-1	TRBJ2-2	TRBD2	TGCGCCAGCAGCTTGGGATTTAGCGGGAGCCCCGGGGAGCTGTTTTTT	CASSLGFSGSPGELFF
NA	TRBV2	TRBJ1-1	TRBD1	TGTGCCAGCAGGACGCCGTCACCAGGGGGCACTGAAGCTTTCTTT	CASRTPSPGGTEAFF
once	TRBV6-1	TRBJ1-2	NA	TGTGCCAGCAGTGAGGGTACAGGGTCCACCTATGGCTACACCTTC	CASSEGTGSTYGYTF